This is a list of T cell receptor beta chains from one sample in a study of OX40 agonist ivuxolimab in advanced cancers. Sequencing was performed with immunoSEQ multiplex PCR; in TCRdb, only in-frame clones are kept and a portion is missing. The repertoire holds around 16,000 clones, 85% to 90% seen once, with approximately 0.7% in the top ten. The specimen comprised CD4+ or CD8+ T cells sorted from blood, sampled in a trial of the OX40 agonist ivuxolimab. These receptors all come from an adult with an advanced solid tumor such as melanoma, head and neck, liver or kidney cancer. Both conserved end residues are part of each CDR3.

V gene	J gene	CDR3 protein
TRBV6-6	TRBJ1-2	CATRVGYGYTF
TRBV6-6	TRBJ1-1	CASSPGVGLVNTEAFF
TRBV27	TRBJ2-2	CASSFLGQGRNTGELFF
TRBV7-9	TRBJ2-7	CASSPAVGLVYEQYF
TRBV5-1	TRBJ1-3	CASSLAGAGAGNTIYF
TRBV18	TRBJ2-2	CASSPPSGLNTGELFF
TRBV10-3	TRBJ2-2	CAISGTGVAGELFF
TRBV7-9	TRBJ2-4	CASSPVGGAKNIQYF
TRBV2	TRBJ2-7	CASGNDVGGLVSHEQYF
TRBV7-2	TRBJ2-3	CASSPRGDTQYF
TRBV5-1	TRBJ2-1	CASSPGLAGVVDEQFF
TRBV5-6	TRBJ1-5	CASSTGWDNQPQHF
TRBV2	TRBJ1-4	CASKREGQGAEKLFF
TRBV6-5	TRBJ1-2	CASSNTHNYGYTF
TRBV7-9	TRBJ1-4	CASSLQAKLFF
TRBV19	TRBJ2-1	CASSIRAVRAYNEQFF
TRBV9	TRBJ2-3	CASSSRQVTDTQYF
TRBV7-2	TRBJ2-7	CASTRGVLYEQYF
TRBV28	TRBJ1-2	CASISLGGAYGYTF
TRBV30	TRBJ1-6	CAWSRPYNSPLHF
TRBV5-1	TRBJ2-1	CASSHGLSSVYNEQFF
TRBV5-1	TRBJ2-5	CASSLDLAGGAGQTQYF
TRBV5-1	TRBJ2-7	CASSLVSSWSYEQYF
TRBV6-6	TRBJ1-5	CASSPGGNQPQHF
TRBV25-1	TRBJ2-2	CASSGTLTGELFF
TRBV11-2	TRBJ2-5	CASSNTETQYF
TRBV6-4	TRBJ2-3	CASSESGGGTDTQYF
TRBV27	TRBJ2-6	CASGELSSGANVLTF
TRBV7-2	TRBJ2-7	CASSLAVYYEQYF
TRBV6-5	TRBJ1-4	CASSLNRANEKLFF
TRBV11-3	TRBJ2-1	CASSPGTSGDRQQFF
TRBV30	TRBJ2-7	CAWADFYEQYF
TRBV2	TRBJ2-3	CASSVALSTDTQYF
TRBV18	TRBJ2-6	CASSPSVPGLSTGANVLTF
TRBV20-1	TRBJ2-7	CSAVGVYEQYF
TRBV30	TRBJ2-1	CAWSVGSLPSHEQFF
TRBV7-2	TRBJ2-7	CATSTDSFSYEQYF
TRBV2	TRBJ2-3	CASSDPLAGVTDTQYF
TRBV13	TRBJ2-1	CASNLRRYNEQFF
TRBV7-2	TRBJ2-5	CASSSPMETQYF
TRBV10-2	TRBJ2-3	CASSGGWTAGFTDTQYF
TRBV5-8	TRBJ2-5	CASSFGTEGVETQYF
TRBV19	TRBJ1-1	CASSIVVRGAEAFF
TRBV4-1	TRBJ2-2	CASRQHYFGAGELFF